This T cell receptor beta chain was obtained from a study of tumor-infiltrating lymphocytes in primary liver carcinoma. In the study overall: Staged T1-T3 N0M0, the tumors had sizes that ranged from 4.2 to 10 cm across. Notes on the study in general: Only about 8-25% of top clones were detected in each of the five tumor regions.

Starting from 400 to 500 ng of total RNA, TCR beta cDNA was produced with a primer in the constant region. Libraries for TCR beta were built through three nested multiplex PCR rounds, which together made up a slightly modified ARM-PCR procedure. MiXCR, run by TCRdb on the multiplex PCR reads, gives a single entry per CDR3 protein. This table has 70,000 to 85,000 distinct CDR3 sequences, about 64% appearing once. Investigators took RNA and DNA out together from 20-30 mg of unsorted bulk tissue. This clonotype was seen at least ten times. As yet, its antigen is unknown. Material: liver tumor tissue from sampling region 4. Specified subset: tumor region T4, right-lateral pole. The origin of this receptor is a woman aged 55-70 years with primary liver carcinoma and hepatitis B virus infection.

In DNA, the CDR3 is TGCGCCAGCAGCTTGGGGGACAGGGCACAAGAGACCCAGTACTTC. Encoded protein: CASSLGDRAQETQYF. This chain links TRBV5-1 with TRBJ2-5; 9 bases fit TRBD1. The CDR3 is made up of 15 amino acids. Germline CDR1 reads SGHRS; CDR2 reads YFSETQ. The trim removed 0 bases at V and 2 bases at J, leaving 2 bases unmatched.